This T cell receptor beta chain stems from a study of blood T cell repertoires in COVID-19. Overall study: Sample material is recorded as cDNA or gDNA derived from T cells, B-cell-depleted T cells, or PBMCs.

TCRdb's copy holds only in-frame clones and misses some; the assay was immunoSEQ multiplex PCR. The table shows some 130,000 clones, with about 76% occurring only once. The CDR3 is 15 residues long. Trimming cost V 2 bases and J 2 bases; bases outside gene matches: 5. Germline V lookup: CDR1 MNHEY, CDR2 SMNVEV (reference sequence). This clone was picked up one time. The sequenced material came from peripheral blood. The clonotype originates from a man aged 80 or over with acute or convalescent COVID-19. The V call is TRBV27, the J call TRBJ2-7, with 8 nucleotides matching TRBD1. DNA for the CDR3: TGTGCCAGCAGTTTAATGGGGACAGGAGCCTACGAGCAGTACTTC. It codes for CASSLMGTGAYEQYF.